This TCR beta chain was identified during a study of T cell changes during pregnancy in multiple sclerosis. Measured with immunoSEQ multiplex PCR; TCRdb has only the in-frame clones, and not every one. The sample has roughly 79,000 clones, about 89% seen once; the top ten hold around 0.41%. This clone was recorded only once. The sequencing used CD4+ T cells from peripheral blood mononuclear cells, collected before pregnancy. This receptor was identified in a female donor with multiple sclerosis, enrolled in a pregnancy study.

The CDR3 nucleotides are TGTGCCAGCAGCTTGACGTTGACAGGCGGAGAGCAGTACTTC. Its translation: CASSLTLTGGEQYF. This chain uses TRBV5-4 with TRBJ2-7; tentative D call: TRBD1 (6 bases). Trimming left V 1 base short and J 7 bases short, with 15 bases between. The CDR3 sequence is 14 residues long. Germline-derived CDR1 and CDR2 are SGHNT and YYREEE (reference sequence).